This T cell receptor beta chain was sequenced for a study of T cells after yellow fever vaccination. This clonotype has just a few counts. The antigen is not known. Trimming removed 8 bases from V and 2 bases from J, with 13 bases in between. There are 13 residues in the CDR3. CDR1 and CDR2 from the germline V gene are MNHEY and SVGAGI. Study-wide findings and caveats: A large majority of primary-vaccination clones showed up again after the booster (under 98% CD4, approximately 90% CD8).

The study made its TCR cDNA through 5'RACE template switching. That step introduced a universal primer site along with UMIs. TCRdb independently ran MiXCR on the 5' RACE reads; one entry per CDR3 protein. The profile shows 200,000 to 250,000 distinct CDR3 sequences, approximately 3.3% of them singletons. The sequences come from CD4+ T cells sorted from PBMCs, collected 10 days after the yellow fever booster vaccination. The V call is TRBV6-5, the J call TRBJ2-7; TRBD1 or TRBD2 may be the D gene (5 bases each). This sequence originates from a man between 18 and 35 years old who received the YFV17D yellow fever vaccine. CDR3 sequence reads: CASRDPGPYEQYF. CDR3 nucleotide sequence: TGTGCCAGCCGGGACCCCGGTCCCTACGAGCAGTACTTC.